Listed below are T cell receptor beta chains from one sample, sequenced in a study of blood T cells in healthy people across ages. Using its own MiXCR run on the 5' RACE reads, TCRdb lists one record per CDR3 protein. The data show 600,000 to 850,000 distinct CDR3 sequences, roughly two fifths seen once. Sequencing input: blood. These receptors were obtained from a woman between 55 and 75 years old in good health. CDR3s include the opening cysteine and the closing phenylalanine or tryptophan. D genes are given only for firm matches. Size is stated for part of the rows, as once, few or many counts, or as a class when the clone is expanded.

TRBV2,TRBJ2-7,NA,NA,CATNRKLPYEQYF,TGTGCCACCAACCGGAAGTTACCCTACGAGCAGTACTTC
TRBV5-1,TRBJ1-1,NA,TRBD1,CASSLGQGAAFMGTEAFF,TGCGCCAGCAGCTTGGGACAGGGGGCCGCCTTCATGGGCACTGAAGCTTTCTTT
TRBV3-1,TRBJ2-7,few,NA,CASSPMGDEQYF,TGTGCCAGCAGTCCTATGGGGGACGAGCAGTACTTC
TRBV6-6,TRBJ2-7,once,NA,CASPNGAFEQYF,TGTGCCAGCCCCAATGGGGCGTTCGAGCAGTACTTC
TRBV25-1,TRBJ1-1,NA,NA,CASSYSSAGAFF,TGTGCCAGCAGTTATTCGTCCGCGGGAGCTTTCTTT
TRBV3-1,TRBJ2-4,NA,TRBD2,CASSRPGGGGAKNIQYF,TGTGCCAGCAGCCGGCCAGGTGGCGGGGGTGCCAAAAACATTCAGTACTTC
TRBV7-9,TRBJ2-3,NA,TRBD2,CASSITTSGYPTDTQYF,TGTGCCAGCAGCATAACGACTAGCGGGTACCCCACAGATACGCAGTATTTT
TRBV5-1,TRBJ2-3,NA,TRBD1,CASSFGQGAADTQYF,TGCGCCAGCAGCTTCGGACAGGGAGCGGCAGATACGCAGTATTTT
TRBV6-6,TRBJ1-2,NA,NA,CASISGGRADGYTF,TGTGCCAGCATCAGTGGAGGCAGGGCGGATGGCTACACCTTC
TRBV25-1,TRBJ2-5,few,NA,CASSEHGTAQETQYF,TGTGCCAGCAGTGAACATGGAACAGCACAAGAGACCCAGTACTTC
TRBV12-5,TRBJ1-6,few,TRBD1,CASGRRDRDSPLHF,TGTGCTAGTGGTAGACGGGACAGGGATTCACCCCTCCACTTT
TRBV7-3,TRBJ2-1,NA,NA,CASSLMAGGGNEQFF,TGTGCCAGCAGCTTAATGGCCGGGGGCGGGAATGAGCAGTTCTTC
TRBV20-1,TRBJ2-3,NA,NA,CSATPGELAVDTQYF,TGCAGTGCTACGCCTGGGGAGCTTGCAGTAGATACGCAGTATTTT
TRBV9,TRBJ2-5,NA,NA,CASSVVQGGETQYF,TGTGCCAGCAGCGTAGTTCAGGGTGGAGAGACCCAGTACTTC
TRBV5-1,TRBJ2-5,many,NA,CASSWGQETQYF,TGCGCCAGCAGCTGGGGCCAAGAGACCCAGTACTTC
TRBV6-6,TRBJ1-2,NA,NA,CASKNDRPNYGYTF,TGTGCCAGCAAAAACGACAGACCGAACTATGGCTACACCTTC
TRBV28,TRBJ1-1,NA,NA,CASSLMGAGDTEAFF,TGTGCCAGCAGTTTAATGGGGGCTGGAGACACTGAAGCTTTCTTT
TRBV11-1,TRBJ1-4,NA,NA,CASSSPLRGAREKLFF,TGTGCCAGCAGCTCTCCCCTCCGGGGGGCTAGAGAAAAACTGTTTTTT
TRBV11-1,TRBJ2-7,NA,TRBD1,CASSKSGTGAYEQYF,TGTGCCAGCAGCAAATCCGGGACAGGAGCCTACGAGCAGTACTTC
TRBV20-1,TRBJ2-7,NA,TRBD1,CSAPDRVGEQYF,TGCAGTGCTCCTGACAGGGTCGGTGAGCAGTACTTC
TRBV27,TRBJ2-7,NA,TRBD1,CASSWTGADEQYF,TGTGCCAGCAGTTGGACAGGGGCCGACGAGCAGTACTTC
TRBV4-3,TRBJ1-2,NA,TRBD1,CASSPDSSAGGNYDYTF,TGCGCCAGCAGCCCGGACAGCTCCGCAGGGGGAAACTATGACTACACCTTC
TRBV7-2,TRBJ2-1,few,TRBD1,CASSQDRAEQFF,TGTGCCAGCAGCCAAGACAGGGCTGAGCAGTTCTTC
TRBV30,TRBJ1-2,few,NA,CAWSGHRDGGHGYTF,TGTGCCTGGAGTGGGCATAGGGACGGGGGACATGGCTACACCTTC
TRBV10-3,TRBJ2-4,NA,TRBD2,CATGLAGVSEQYF,TGTGCCACGGGACTAGCGGGAGTCAGTGAGCAGTACTTC
TRBV29-1,TRBJ2-7,few,TRBD1,CSVVGQGSYEQYF,TGCAGCGTTGTAGGACAGGGTTCCTACGAGCAGTACTTC
TRBV7-2,TRBJ1-1,NA,NA,CASSSPMNTEAFF,TGTGCCAGCAGCTCCCCGATGAACACTGAAGCTTTCTTT
TRBV27,TRBJ2-5,NA,TRBD1,CASRDRVKTQYF,TGTGCCAGCCGAGACAGGGTGAAGACCCAGTACTTC
TRBV28,TRBJ2-1,few,NA,CASRASADYNEQFF,TGTGCCAGCAGAGCATCTGCTGACTACAATGAGCAGTTCTTC
TRBV4-3,TRBJ1-5,NA,NA,CASSQDTSQPQHF,TGCGCCAGCAGCCAAGATACAAGTCAGCCCCAGCATTTT
TRBV12-3/TRBV12-4,TRBJ1-2,NA,NA,CASKKSGDANYGYTF,TGTGCCAGCAAGAAATCAGGGGACGCTAACTATGGCTACACCTTC
TRBV20-1,TRBJ1-2,NA,TRBD1,CSASPQGARYGYTF,TGCAGTGCTAGCCCACAGGGGGCCCGGTATGGCTACACCTTC
TRBV20-1,TRBJ2-3,NA,NA,CSAPDSKGTDTQYF,TGCAGTGCCCCGGACTCGAAAGGGACAGATACGCAGTATTTT
TRBV18,TRBJ1-5,NA,NA,CASSPGSPPDQPQHF,TGTGCCAGCTCACCAGGTTCCCCACCTGATCAGCCCCAGCATTTT
TRBV28,TRBJ1-2,NA,NA,CASTLARGFYGYTF,TGTGCCAGCACCCTCGCCAGGGGATTCTATGGTTACACCTTC
TRBV12-3/TRBV12-4,TRBJ1-4,NA,TRBD1,CASRSQGATNEKLFF,TGTGCCAGCCGGTCCCAGGGGGCAACTAATGAAAAACTGTTTTTT
TRBV28,TRBJ2-7,NA,NA,CASSLRGGQYSYEQYF,TGTGCCAGCAGTTTGAGAGGCGGACAGTACTCCTACGAGCAGTACTTC
TRBV28,TRBJ2-7,few,NA,CASNGAFYEQYF,TGTGCCAGCAACGGGGCGTTCTACGAGCAGTACTTC
TRBV29-1,TRBJ2-1,NA,NA,CSVVWGGYNEQFF,TGCAGCGTTGTTTGGGGTGGATACAATGAGCAGTTCTTC
TRBV3-1,TRBJ2-1,few,TRBD1,CASSPGTGVGNEQFF,TGTGCCAGCAGCCCCGGGACAGGGGTAGGAAATGAGCAGTTCTTC
TRBV6-1,TRBJ1-5,NA,NA,CASSGQGAGGQPQHF,TGTGCCAGCAGTGGTCAAGGGGCCGGGGGTCAGCCCCAGCATTTT
TRBV6-6,TRBJ1-1,few,NA,CASSTGTGVMNTEAFF,TGTGCCAGCAGTACCGGGACTGGAGTTATGAACACTGAAGCTTTCTTT
TRBV20-1,TRBJ2-5,NA,NA,CSASDWISGTQYF,TGCAGTGCTAGCGATTGGATTTCCGGGACCCAGTACTTC
TRBV7-9,TRBJ1-1,few,NA,CASSSASGDTEAFF,TGTGCCAGCAGCTCGGCCTCAGGTGACACTGAAGCTTTCTTT